A single sample is the source of the 11 T cell receptor beta chains below, sequenced in a study of blood T cell repertoires in COVID-19. Libraries were prepared by immunoSEQ multiplex PCR; TCRdb keeps only in-frame clonotypes and omits some of them. The data hold about 91,000 clones, with more than 70% observed a single time. Sequencing input: peripheral blood. The receptors come from a woman older than 75 with active COVID-19.

The chain couples TRBV7-9 to TRBJ2-1, with 7 bases aligning to TRBD2. Germline lookup yields CDR1 SEHNR and CDR2 FQNEAQ (reference sequence). This CDR3 spans 15 amino acids. The V segment lost 6 bases and the J segment 7 bases; nucleotides outside the gene matches: 12. CDR3 coding DNA: TGTGCCAGCAGTCTTGCGGGAGTAAGTCAAAATGAGCAGTTCTTC. Translation: CASSLAGVSQNEQFF.

This clone occurred once. The gene calls are TRBV28 and TRBJ1-3; TRBD1 agrees at 7 bases. Germline trimming cut 8 bases from V and 2 bases from J; bases unmatched to any gene: 3. Germline CDR1 reads MDHEN; CDR2 reads SYDVKM. The CDR3 runs to 13 residues. In DNA, the CDR3 is TGTGCCAGCCTAGGGGGCCCTGGAAACACCATATATTTT. It codes for CASLGGPGNTIYF.

In DNA form, the CDR3 reads TGTGCCACCAGCTGGGACAGGGGGCGCCCCTACGAGCAGTACTTC. Translation: CATSWDRGRPYEQYF. V usage is TRBV15 and J usage is TRBJ2-7, with TRBD1 identical over 12 bases. V shed 5 bases and J 2 bases; nucleotides not matched to a gene: 4. Germline lookup yields CDR1 LNHNV and CDR2 YYDKDF (reference sequence). The CDR3 spans 15 residues.

The chain is built from TRBV5-6 and TRBJ1-2; 7 nucleotides agree with TRBD1. The CDR3 is made up of 12 amino acids. The J segment lost 4 bases and the V segment lost 9 bases, leaving 6 bases of the junction unmatched. Germline CDR1 is SGHDT and CDR2 is YYEEEE. CDR3 DNA sequence: TGTGCCACCTCCCCAGGGGGCTATGGCTACACCTTC. Translating gives CATSPGGYGYTF.

V gene TRBV18 combines with J gene TRBJ2-3; 11 positions agree with TRBD2. V trimming: 3 bases; J trimming: 6 bases; junction bases outside the gene matches: 8. Germline lookup yields CDR1 KGHSH and CDR2 LQKENI. The CDR3 is 16 residues long. This CDR3 reads CASSPSLAGVSDTQYF. For the CDR3, the DNA is TGTGCCAGCTCACCTTCACTAGCGGGAGTATCGGATACGCAGTATTTT. The full variable domain, with the rest looked up from reference TRBV18 and TRBJ2-3, is NAGVMQNPRHLVRRRGQEARLRCSPMKGHSHVYWYRQLPEEGLKFMVYLQKENIIDESGMPKERFSAEFPKEGPSILRIQQVVRGDSAAYFCASSPSLAGVSDTQYFGPGTRLTVL.

The chain carries TRBV29-1 and TRBJ2-3; D may be TRBD2 (6 bases). V lost 8 bases and J 2 bases, leaving 14 bases between the germline ends. This CDR3 has 13 residues. Germline loops: CDR1 SQVTM, CDR2 ANQGSEA. Here the CDR3 reads CSPRGADTDTQYF. CDR3 sequence (DNA): TGCAGCCCCCGCGGGGCAGACACAGATACGCAGTATTTT.

This clone was seen a handful of times. The chain has TRBV3-1 (or the pseudogene TRBV3-2) and TRBJ1-3; TRBD1 agrees at 8 bases. V gave up 6 bases and J gave up 4 bases; unmatched junction bases: 8. Germline-derived CDR1 and CDR2 are LGHDT and YNNKEL (reference sequence). CDR3 length equals 15 residues. In DNA, the CDR3 is TGTGCCAGCAGTCGTAGGACAGGGCGGGGAAACACCATATATTTT. It is translated as CASSRRTGRGNTIYF.

A single count supports this clone. The chain recombines TRBV19 with TRBJ1-4, with 9 bases matching TRBD1. Germline V gene data show CDR1 as LNHDA and CDR2 as SQIVND (reference sequence). This CDR3 has 12 amino acids. The V segment lost 5 bases and the J segment 15 bases; nucleotides outside the gene matches: 7. The CDR3 is CASSGRDRALFF. CDR3 DNA: TGTGCCAGTAGTGGCCGGGACAGGGCCTTGTTTTTT.

The CDR3 spells CASSQGLASRWTQYF. The CDR3 region has the DNA TGTGCCAGCAGCCAAGGACTAGCTTCACGTTGGACTCAGTACTTC. This chain links TRBV4-2 with TRBJ2-7; 7 bases map to TRBD2. The germline CDR1 and CDR2 sequences are LGHNA and YNFKEQ. Trimming took 1 base from V and 10 from J; bases not matched to a gene: 13. This CDR3 is built from 15 residues.

The CDR3 loop reads CASRPPITIYEQYF. Here the CDR3 DNA reads TGTGCCAGCAGACCGCCGATTACTATATACGAGCAGTACTTC. This chain connects TRBV28 to TRBJ2-7, with D unresolved. The CDR3 totals 14 residues. The V end was cut by 6 bases, the J end by 4 bases, with 16 bases between. Germline V gene data show CDR1 as MDHEN and CDR2 as SYDVKM. Variable domain in full (rest from reference TRBV28 and TRBJ2-7): DVKVTQSSRYLVKRTGEKVFLECVQDMDHENMFWYRQDPGLGLRLIYFSYDVKMKEKGDIPEGYSVSREKKERFSLILESASTNQTSMYLCASRPPITIYEQYFGPGTRLTVT.

CDR3 residues: CASNSGRAAHEQYF. The CDR3 DNA reads TGTGCCAGCAATAGCGGGAGGGCCGCCCACGAGCAGTACTTC. The chain carries TRBV3-1 (or the pseudogene TRBV3-2) and TRBJ2-7, with TRBD2 matching over 11 bases. This CDR3 contains 14 residues. J gave up 5 bases and V 7 bases, and 7 bases lay outside the gene matches. Germline assignment: CDR1 LGHDT and CDR2 YNNKEL (reference sequence).